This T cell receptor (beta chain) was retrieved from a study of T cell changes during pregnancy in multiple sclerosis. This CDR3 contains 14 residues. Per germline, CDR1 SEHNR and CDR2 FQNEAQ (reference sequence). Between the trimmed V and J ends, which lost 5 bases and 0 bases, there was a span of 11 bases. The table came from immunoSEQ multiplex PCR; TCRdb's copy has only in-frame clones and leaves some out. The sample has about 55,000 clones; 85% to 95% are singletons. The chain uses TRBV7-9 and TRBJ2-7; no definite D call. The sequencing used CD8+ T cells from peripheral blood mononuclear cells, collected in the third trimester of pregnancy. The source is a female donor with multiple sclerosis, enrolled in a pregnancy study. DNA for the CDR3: TGTGCCAGCAGCCCGTGGGCTGGCTCCTACGAGCAGTACTTC. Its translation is CASSPWAGSYEQYF.